These T cell receptor beta chains were read from a single sample in a study of beta chain features in type 1 diabetes. Sequencing was performed with immunoSEQ multiplex PCR; in TCRdb, only in-frame clones are kept and a portion is missing. The sample lists over 200,000 clones, approximately 10% occurring once. The sample consisted of naive CD4+ T cells from blood. Every receptor here comes from a man aged 25 to 45 with type 1 diabetes. Each CDR3 is given with its conserved first and last residue. D genes are given only for firm matches. Some rows have no size entry. The others give once, few or many, or a class for an expanded clone.

v_call	j_call	clone_size	d_call	cdr3_nt	cdr3_aa
TRBV30	TRBJ2-5	NA	TRBD2	TGTGCCTGGAGTGGGTCTAGCGGGGGGGTTCCCCTACAAGAGACCCAGTACTTC	CAWSGSSGGVPLQETQYF
TRBV5-1	TRBJ1-2	NA	NA	TGCGCCAGCAGCTTGGGGGCCACAGGATTCGAGGGCTACACCTTC	CASSLGATGFEGYTF
TRBV15	TRBJ2-2	NA	TRBD1	TGTGCCACCAGCCGAACAGGGGACACCGGGGAGCTGTTTTTT	CATSRTGDTGELFF
TRBV12-5	TRBJ2-2	NA	NA	TGTGCTAGTGGCCCCCTTTATTCCGACAGCAATTTCAACACCGGGGAGCTGTTTTTT	CASGPLYSDSNFNTGELFF
TRBV29-1	TRBJ2-4	NA	TRBD2	TGCAGCGTTGAACGGGGGGACGGCAAAAACATTCAGTACTTC	CSVERGDGKNIQYF
TRBV29-1	TRBJ2-5	few	NA	TGCAGCACCCTACAGGGTCCAGAGACCCAGTACTTC	CSTLQGPETQYF
TRBV18	TRBJ1-6	NA	TRBD1	TGTGCCAGCTCACCTACCCGCCTGGACAGGGGTAATTCACCCCTCCACTTT	CASSPTRLDRGNSPLHF
TRBV9	TRBJ2-5	NA	TRBD2	TGTGCCAGCAGCCCGGGGACTAGCGGCCAAGAGACCCAGTACTTC	CASSPGTSGQETQYF
TRBV4-3	TRBJ2-2	few	NA	TGCGCCAGCAGCCGAGATAGCGGTTCTAACACCGGGGAGCTGTTTTTT	CASSRDSGSNTGELFF
TRBV2	TRBJ2-7	NA	TRBD1	TGTGCCAGCAGTGAACAGGGGGCCTCCTACGAGCAGTACTTC	CASSEQGASYEQYF
TRBV4-2	TRBJ2-1	few	TRBD2	TGTGCCAGCAGCCAAGATTTGCCCGGGGGGGCCTATGAGCAGTTCTTC	CASSQDLPGGAYEQFF
TRBV11-2	TRBJ2-7	NA	TRBD1	TGTGCCAGCAGCTTCGAGACAGGGGGTTACGAGCAGTACTTC	CASSFETGGYEQYF
TRBV18	TRBJ2-3	NA	NA	TGTGCCAGCTCACCTACACAGGCCTTACGAGATACGCAGTATTTT	CASSPTQALRDTQYF
TRBV2	TRBJ2-3	NA	TRBD1	TGTGCCAGCAGGGGACAGGGGACAGATACGCAGTATTTT	CASRGQGTDTQYF
TRBV6-6	TRBJ2-2	NA	NA	TGTGCCAGTTTGATATACGGGGATCCCCGCGGGGAGCTGTTTTTT	CASLIYGDPRGELFF
TRBV4-2	TRBJ2-2	few	NA	TGTGCCAGCAGCCCCGAATGGGGAGGCGGGGAGCTGTTTTTT	CASSPEWGGGELFF
TRBV13	TRBJ2-2	few	NA	TGTGCCAGCAGCTTCCTCGCGAACACCGGGGAGCTGTTTTTT	CASSFLANTGELFF
TRBV30	TRBJ2-7	few	TRBD2	TGTGCCTGGTCCAGCGGGAGCTCCTACGAGCAGTACTTC	CAWSSGSSYEQYF
TRBV28	TRBJ2-7	few	TRBD1	TGTGCCAGCAGTCCTCCCCCGGGACAGGGGGCCCACGAGCAGTACTTC	CASSPPPGQGAHEQYF
TRBV27	TRBJ2-2	few	TRBD1	TGTGCCAGCAGAAGGACAGGGGCGAACACCGGGGAGCTGTTTTTT	CASRRTGANTGELFF
TRBV25-1	TRBJ1-3	few	TRBD1	TGTGCCAGCTCCCGAGGGGGCCATTCTGGAAACACCATATATTTT	CASSRGGHSGNTIYF
TRBV7-2	TRBJ2-7	NA	NA	TGTGCCAGCAGCTTCCAGGGCGGCCCCTACGAGCAGTACTTC	CASSFQGGPYEQYF
TRBV4-1	TRBJ2-4	few	NA	TGCGCCAGCAGCCAAGAGGATTCAGGGGGGAGAGTAGCCAAAAACATTCAGTACTTC	CASSQEDSGGRVAKNIQYF